Below, 31 T cell receptor beta chains from the same sample are listed, as sequenced in a study of regulatory T cells in long-lasting Graves disease. To make TCR beta libraries, researchers used iRepertoire HTBI primers and Arm-PCR of CDR3 regions. TCRdb reprocessed the multiplex PCR reads with MiXCR, giving one entry per CDR3 protein. The data contain around 500,000 distinct CDR3 sequences, about 14% of them singletons. Time point meaning: newly diagnosed GD, antithyroid drugs for less than 3 months. Construction of the TCR library relied on RNA isolated from PBMCs. These records were also assigned to another study, of T cells in Graves' hyperthyroidism and ophthalmopathy.

The sequenced sample was peripheral blood mononuclear cells (PBMCs), obtained at new diagnosis, from a patient treated with antithyroid drugs. The receptor source for this set is a man aged 25 to 40 with Graves disease.

In this sample, this clonotype turned up a few times. The rearrangement links TRBV5-4 to TRBJ2-1; 9 bases are a match to TRBD2. The V and J ends lost 4 bases and 6 bases, in that order; junction bases with no gene match: 5. This CDR3 has 14 amino acids. CDR1 SGHNT and CDR2 YYREEE come from the germline V gene (reference sequence). Here the CDR3 DNA reads TGTGCCAGCAGCATTCGCGGGGGGGGCAATGAGCAGTTCTTC. This translates into CASSIRGGGNEQFF.

This clonotype was seen at least ten times. The chain is built from TRBV12-3 or TRBV12-4 and TRBJ2-1; D call uncertain. The length of the CDR3 is 12 residues. The V gene lost 3 bases and the J gene lost 15 bases, with 15 bases spanning the gap. The CDR3 region is CASSLGEASLFF. The CDR3 DNA reads as TGTGCCAGCAGTTTGGGTGAGGCTAGTTTGTTCTTC.

This clonotype was counted at least ten times. This rearrangement joins TRBV2 to TRBJ1-1; possible D gene TRBD1, 5 bases. Trimming stripped 1 base from V and 2 bases from J, with 5 bases between. Germline V gene data show CDR1 as SNHLY and CDR2 as FYNNEI. The CDR3 is 13 amino acids. In DNA, the CDR3 is TGTGCCAGCAGTGAAGGGACAAACACTGAAGCTTTCTTT. This gives the protein CASSEGTNTEAFF.

This clonotype was picked up many times. The V gene is TRBV30, the J gene TRBJ2-7; D perhaps matches TRBD1 (6 bases). The germline V gene encodes CDR1 GTSNPN and CDR2 SVGIG (reference sequence). The CDR3 consists of 14 residues. V gave up 0 bases and J gave up 4 bases, with 13 bases separating them. CDR3 sequence (DNA): TGTGCCTGGAGTGTCAGGGGTGGTACGTACGAGCAGTACTTC. Translated: CAWSVRGGTYEQYF.

The chain joins TRBV7-6 to TRBJ2-1, with D unresolved. Germline lookup yields CDR1 SGHVS and CDR2 FNYEAQ. Deletions cut 5 bases from V and 3 bases from J, with 11 bases between. The CDR3 covers 14 residues. CDR3 DNA: TGTGCCAGCAGCCTGAGTCGGTACTACAATGAGCAGTTCTTC. This gives the protein CASSLSRYYNEQFF.

On this clonotype itself: This could be a read error, since a much larger clone is one nucleotide away. The rearrangement uses TRBV5-1 and TRBJ2-1; D assignment may be TRBD1 or TRBD2 (5 bases each). The CDR3 length is 16 residues. In germline, CDR1 is SGHRS, CDR2 YFSETQ. V gave up 4 bases and J gave up 3 bases, with 17 bases separating them. CDR3 in DNA: TGCGCCAGCAGCGGGGGAAGCTCGGGTTGCTACAATGAGCAGTTCTTC. Its protein product is CASSGGSSGCYNEQFF.

The J gene is TRBJ2-5, the V gene TRBV14; D is perhaps TRBD1 (6 bases). Germline assignment: CDR1 SGHDN and CDR2 FVKESK. V lost 4 bases, J lost 7 bases, and 13 bases lay in between. The CDR3 runs to 13 residues. The CDR3 nucleotides read TGTGCCAGCAGCCCGGCAGGGGTGATGACCCAGTACTTC. Residues: CASSPAGVMTQYF.

Regarding this clonotype: One junction end does not reproduce the germline sequence, and a read error may be involved. This chain joins TRBV11-2 and TRBJ2-7; D not resolved. CDR3 size: 17 residues. CDR1 is SGHAT, CDR2 FQNNGV, per germline. The CDR3, as DNA: TGTGCCAGCAGCTTAAGGTCGGTGAGATACCGAGCCTACGGGCAGCACTTC. Its translation is CASSLRSVRYRAYGQHF.

This clonotype has ten or more counts. The chain carries TRBV27 and TRBJ2-1; TRBD2 matches at 8 bases. CDR1 MNHEY and CDR2 SMNVEV come from the germline V gene (reference sequence). This CDR3 contains 18 residues. The junction had 11 bases not matched to a gene; V was cut back by 3 bases and J by 1 base. DNA of the CDR3: TGTGCCAGCAGTTTGATATTAAGCGGGAGAGGTTCCTACAATGAGCAGTTCTTC. Protein: CASSLILSGRGSYNEQFF.

V usage is TRBV19 and J usage is TRBJ1-5; possible D gene TRBD1, 5 bases. Deletions cut 5 bases from V and 5 bases from J, with 10 bases between. Germline V gives CDR1 LNHDA, CDR2 SQIVND (reference sequence). This CDR3 comprises 13 residues. CDR3 sequence: CASSDRGHQPQHF. CDR3 sequence (DNA): TGTGCCAGTAGTGACAGAGGACATCAGCCCCAGCATTTT.

V usage is TRBV20-1 and J usage is TRBJ2-1, with 7 bases aligning to TRBD2. Trimming removed 5 bases from V and 4 bases from J; junction bases left unmatched: 11. The CDR3 length is 15 residues. Per germline, CDR1 DFQATT and CDR2 SNEGSKA (reference sequence). DNA of the CDR3: TGCAGTGCTCCCTCAGGGCGGGAGAAGTACAATGAGCAGTTCTTC. It yields the protein CSAPSGREKYNEQFF.

In the case of this clonotype: Being one base from a much bigger clone, this may be a read error. The chain couples TRBV15 to TRBJ2-7; D may be TRBD2 (5 bases). V dropped 6 bases and J dropped 3 bases, with 15 bases sitting between them. The CDR3 is 14 amino acids. Germline values: CDR1 LNHNV, CDR2 YYDKDF (reference sequence). The CDR3 spells CATSREQRHYEQYF. CDR3 DNA: TGTGCCACCAGTAGGGAGCAGAGGCACTACGAGCAGTACTTC.

This clonotype was seen ten or more times. The V call is TRBV7-2, the J call TRBJ2-3; 9 bases align to TRBD2. Germline V lookup: CDR1 SGHTA, CDR2 FQGNSA. The CDR3 is 15 residues long. Losses at the gene ends were 1 base for V and 5 bases for J; bases not matched to a gene: 4. The CDR3: CASSLDSGSRDTQYF. As DNA, the CDR3 is TGTGCCAGCAGCTTAGATAGCGGGAGTAGAGATACGCAGTATTTT.

The rearrangement joins TRBV18 to TRBJ2-3, with D perhaps TRBD1 or TRBD2 (6 bases each). Per the germline V gene, CDR1 is KGHSH and CDR2 is LQKENI. The CDR3 extends over 18 amino acids. V was cut by 1 base and J by 2 bases, with 19 bases left in between. The CDR3 DNA is TGTGCCAGCTCACCACTCAATTACCGGGGGCCTTACACAGATACGCAGTATTTT. As protein: CASSPLNYRGPYTDTQYF.

There are many counts of this clonotype. The rearrangement uses TRBV24-1 and TRBJ2-5; 13 bases agree with TRBD2. The length of the CDR3 is 18 residues. Germline assignment: CDR1 KGHDR and CDR2 SFDVKD. V trimming: 4 bases; J trimming: 2 bases; junction bases outside the gene matches: 9. This CDR3 is CATSEWTSGSGYQETQYF. Here the CDR3 DNA reads TGTGCCACCAGTGAGTGGACTAGCGGGAGTGGTTATCAAGAGACCCAGTACTTC.

In its sample, this clonotype was seen many times. V and J are TRBV29-1 and TRBJ2-1; 8 bases are shared with TRBD2. The V segment lost 5 bases and the J segment 4 bases; nucleotides outside the gene matches: 7. The length of the CDR3 is 14 residues. The germline gives CDR1 SQVTM, CDR2 ANQGSEA. The CDR3 region is CSVSERESYNEQFF. Here the CDR3 DNA reads TGCAGCGTTTCGGAGCGGGAGAGTTACAATGAGCAGTTCTTC.

The table lists this clonotype with many counts. The chain joins TRBV6-1 to TRBJ2-2; the D is unclear. The CDR3 runs 13 residues. The germline CDR1 and CDR2 sequences are MNHNS and SASEGT. The V end lost 8 bases, the J end lost 6 bases, and 13 bases lay between the germline ends. CDR3 sequence: CASYRLRSGELFF. The DNA of the CDR3 is TGTGCCAGCTATAGGTTGCGATCCGGGGAGCTGTTTTTT.

The chain uses TRBV20-1 and TRBJ1-5; D perhaps matches TRBD1 (5 bases). The germline V gene encodes CDR1 DFQATT and CDR2 SNEGSKA (reference sequence). The V gene lost 1 base and the J gene lost 3 bases, with 10 bases spanning the gap. The CDR3 has 14 amino acids. The CDR3 spells CSARARQINQPQHF. DNA of the CDR3: TGCAGTGCTAGAGCCAGACAGATCAATCAGCCCCAGCATTTT.

This clonotype was counted a single time. The chain links TRBV29-1 to TRBJ1-4, with D possibly TRBD1 on 5 matching bases. V lost 5 bases, J lost 3 bases, and 16 bases lay in between. This CDR3 is built from 15 residues. Germline lookup yields CDR1 SQVTM and CDR2 ANQGSEA. CDR3 nucleotide sequence: TGCAGCGTTTCGAAGGTGGCAGGGTCTAATGAAAAACTGTTTTTT. Its translation: CSVSKVAGSNEKLFF.

There are many counts of this clonotype. The V and J genes are TRBV29-1 and TRBJ2-1, with 8 bases aligning to TRBD2. The ends lost 5 bases at V and 9 bases at J; junction bases unmatched: 6. The CDR3 totals 12 residues. Germline lookup yields CDR1 SQVTM and CDR2 ANQGSEA. CDR3: CSVLAGGVEQFF. DNA for the CDR3: TGCAGCGTTCTGGCGGGAGGAGTTGAGCAGTTCTTC.

Only a few counts were recorded for this clonotype. This chain links TRBV7-9 with TRBJ2-1; 9 nucleotides agree with TRBD2. The CDR3 length is 15 residues. The V gene end was trimmed by 4 bases and the J gene end by 7 bases; junction bases not matched to a gene: 8. CDR1 SEHNR and CDR2 FQNEAQ come from the germline V gene (reference sequence). The CDR3 DNA reads TGTGCCAGCAGCTCCCCGGCTAGCGGGATTAATGAGCAGTTCTTC. Translation: CASSSPASGINEQFF.

This clonotype was detected ten times or more. This sequence joins TRBV29-1 and TRBJ2-1; D ambiguous. This CDR3 is 11 amino acids long. Germline CDR1 reads SQVTM; CDR2 reads ANQGSEA. Trimming took 7 bases from V and 8 from J, leaving 12 bases between them. This chain's CDR3 is CSARLSYEQFF. The CDR3 DNA is TGCAGCGCTCGCTTATCTTATGAGCAGTTCTTC.

This clonotype showed up many times. The chain recombines TRBV30 with TRBJ2-5; the D is unclear. The ends were cut back, 4 bases at V and 5 bases at J, with 8 bases in the middle. Germline loops: CDR1 GTSNPN, CDR2 SVGIG (reference sequence). The CDR3 totals 11 residues. The CDR3, as DNA: TGTGCCTGGACACAAGGGGAGACCCAGTACTTC. This codes for CAWTQGETQYF. Full variable domain (remainder filled in from reference TRBV30 and TRBJ2-5): SQTIHQWPATLVQPVGSPLSLECTVEGTSNPNLYWYRQAAGRGLQLLFYSVGIGQISSEVPQNLSASRPQDRQFILSSKKLLLSDSGFYLCAWTQGETQYFGPGTRLLVL.

This clonotype has a handful of counts. A much larger clone differs by one base, so this may be a read error. No conserved phenylalanine or tryptophan ends this CDR3, so it is likely a read error. This chain links TRBV20-1 with TRBJ2-2; TRBD2 might be the D (6 bases). Trimming shortened V by 1 base and J by 5 bases, and 14 bases separated the two germline ends. CDR1 is DFQATT and CDR2 is SNEGSKA in the germline V gene (reference sequence). The CDR3 spans 15 residues. CDR3 loop: CSARVMGRRTGELFL. CDR3 bases: TGCAGTGCTAGAGTAATGGGGAGGAGGACCGGGGAGCTGTTTCTT.

The DNA for the CDR3 is TGTGCCAGCAGGTATACCGGGACTAGCGGGAGGGCAGGTGAGCAGTTCTTC. Residues: CASRYTGTSGRAGEQFF. V and J are TRBV6-1 and TRBJ2-1; 16 positions agree with TRBD2. The germline V gene encodes CDR1 MNHNS and CDR2 SASEGT. CDR3 length: 17 amino acids. The V gene end was trimmed by 6 bases and the J gene end by 9 bases; junction bases not matched to a gene: 11.

This clonotype was seen at least ten times. This chain links TRBV11-2 with TRBJ1-1; D call uncertain. The germline CDR1 and CDR2 sequences are SGHAT and FQNNGV. The CDR3 sequence is 15 residues long. V lost 5 bases to trimming and J lost 2 bases, with 15 bases between them. The CDR3 protein is CASSPSSWTNTEAFF. The CDR3 bases are TGTGCCAGCAGCCCCTCTTCATGGACCAACACTGAAGCTTTCTTT.

This clonotype was observed many times. The chain combines TRBV5-6 with TRBJ2-1; no clear D. Looked up from germline, CDR1 is SGHDT and CDR2 is YYEEEE. Trimming left V 7 bases short and J 0 bases short, with 5 bases between. The length of the CDR3 is 12 residues. The CDR3 loop reads CASWSSYNEQFF. The CDR3 DNA is TGTGCCAGCTGGAGCTCCTACAATGAGCAGTTCTTC.

This clonotype has only a few counts. The V and J genes are TRBV9 and TRBJ1-6, with 7 bases aligning to TRBD1. The CDR3 has 14 amino acids. Trimming at V came to 1 base and at J to 7 bases, leaving 2 bases not matched to a gene. CDR1 is SGDLS and CDR2 is YYNGEE in the germline V gene. The CDR3 nucleotides read TGTGCCAGCAGCGTACGGGACAGAAATTCACCCCTCCACTTT. As protein: CASSVRDRNSPLHF. The variable domain in full, with the rest retrieved from reference TRBV9 and TRBJ1-6, is DSGVTQTPKHLITATGQRVTLRCSPRSGDLSVYWYQQSLDQGLQFLIQYYNGEERAKGNILERFSAQQFPDLHSELNLSSLELGDSALYFCASSVRDRNSPLHFGNGTRLTVT.

This clonotype was counted between two and nine times. This chain uses TRBV5-1 with TRBJ2-1; D gene uncertain. In germline, CDR1 is SGHRS, CDR2 YFSETQ. The V end was cut by 2 bases, the J end by 8 bases, with 8 bases between. The CDR3 covers 12 residues. The CDR3 DNA is TGCGCCAGCAGCTTTGTGGGTTATGAGCAGTTCTTC. This encodes CASSFVGYEQFF.

This clonotype was picked up a small number of times. V is TRBV4-1 and J is TRBJ1-2; no clear D gene. The CDR3 has 13 amino acids. V lost 0 bases, J lost 6 bases, and 8 bases lay in between. Per the germline V gene, CDR1 is MGHRA and CDR2 is YSYEKL. The CDR3 DNA sequence: TGCGCCAGCAGCCAAGAAAACCTCCATGGCTACACCTTC. It codes for CASSQENLHGYTF.

This clonotype was detected a few times. The CDR3 sequence is CSVIRLTDNEQFF. CDR3 nucleotides: TGCAGCGTTATAAGACTGACTGACAATGAGCAGTTCTTC. The V call is TRBV29-1, the J call TRBJ2-1; no reliable D call. The CDR3 is 13 residues long. Germline V gives CDR1 SQVTM, CDR2 ANQGSEA. Trimming removed 5 bases at V and 5 bases at J, with 13 bases between.